This TCR beta chain was profiled in a study of cytomegalovirus exposure and HLA in healthy donors. Points on this clone: Its specificity is not known.

Germline-derived CDR1 and CDR2 are SGHTS and YDEGEE. The CDR3 has 14 amino acids. Trimming stripped 9 bases from V and 0 bases from J, with 16 bases between. PCR employed 60 Vbeta and 13 Jbeta primers. Repertoires were generated with immunoSEQ multiplex PCR, while TCRdb's copy carries only in-frame clones and drops some. Found here are approximately 150,000 clones, about four fifths of them singletons; the top ten hold around 5%. Study findings and constraints: Follow-up analysis later connected one missense variant in DCLRE1C with trimming of TCR beta V- and J-genes. Later work found most CMV-associated TCR beta chains apparently HLA-restricted.

This chain connects TRBV5-8 to TRBJ2-7; D call uncertain. This TCR came from a man younger than 45 in good health and CMV-seronegative. Source material: PBMCs. CDR3 loop: CATQPRLSSYEQYF. CDR3 DNA: TGTGCCACCCAACCCCGGTTAAGCTCCTACGAGCAGTACTTC.